This T cell receptor (beta chain) was captured in a study of T cell responses to AZD1222 COVID-19 vaccine. For this clone: The antigen is unknown.

Germline CDR1 is LGHDT and CDR2 is YNNKEL (reference sequence). Trimming removed 4 bases at V and 9 bases at J, with 10 bases between. The CDR3 runs 11 residues. The data were produced by immunoSEQ multiplex PCR, yet TCRdb's version contains in-frame clones alone and is incomplete. The table records 95,000 to 110,000 clones, roughly 91% of them present only once. Findings and caveats of the study: Clonal diversity may have been underestimated in mostly white British donors.

The receptor was isolated from an adult in good health. The chain uses TRBV3-1 (or the pseudogene TRBV3-2) and TRBJ2-7; perhaps TRBD1 as D (6 bases). Source: peripheral blood, taken on day 0 of AZD1222 vaccination. CDR3: CASSLGQTQYF. The DNA for the CDR3 is TGTGCCAGCAGCCTCGGACAGACGCAGTACTTC.